The 16 T cell receptor beta chains in this list originate from one sample, sequenced in a study of blood T cell repertoires in COVID-19. The repertoire was sequenced with immunoSEQ multiplex PCR; TCRdb's copy has only in-frame clones and lacks some. The sample lists a few hundred thousand clones; 80% to 90% were seen once. The sequencing sample was made of PBMCs or T cells enriched from blood (not recorded which). The receptors were sampled from a young man who had recovered from COVID-19.

J is TRBJ1-6 and V is TRBV5-6; D gene unclear. The CDR3 runs 16 residues. The V and J ends lost 1 base and 7 bases respectively, with 15 bases between them. Germline V CDR1 and CDR2: SGHDT, YYEEEE. CDR3 protein: CASSLRRIQENSPLHF. In DNA, the CDR3 is TGTGCCAGCAGCTTGCGCCGCATCCAGGAAAATTCACCCCTCCACTTT.

This sequence joins TRBV2 and TRBJ2-3, with a tentative D call TRBD2 (6 bases). The CDR3 contains 14 residues. Germline values: CDR1 SNHLY, CDR2 FYNNEI. The V and J ends lost 6 bases and 3 bases respectively, with 13 bases between them. CDR3 region: CASRGTGGTDTQYF. The CDR3 coding sequence is TGTGCCAGCAGGGGGACTGGGGGGACAGATACGCAGTATTTT. Drawing the rest from reference TRBV2 and TRBJ2-3, the complete variable domain is EPEVTQTPSHQVTQMGQEVILRCVPISNHLYFYWYRQILGQKVEFLVSFYNNEISEKSEIFDDQFSVERPDGSNFTLKIRSTKLEDSAMYFCASRGTGGTDTQYFGPGTRLTVL.

The table lists this clone with a count of one. The rearrangement uses TRBV7-2 and TRBJ1-5; 7 bases fit TRBD1. CDR1 SGHTA and CDR2 FQGNSA come from the germline V gene. V was clipped by 6 bases and J by 4 bases; unmatched bases: 9. The CDR3 covers 15 residues. The CDR3 DNA sequence: TGTGCCAGCAGATTAAGGGACAGTTTAAATCAGCCCCAGCATTTT. Translated: CASRLRDSLNQPQHF. The variable domain in full, completed from reference TRBV7-2 and TRBJ1-5, reads GAGVSQSPSNKVTEKGKDVELRCDPISGHTALYWYRQSLGQGLEFLIYFQGNSAPDKSGLPSDRFSAERTGGSVSTLTIQRTQQEDSAVYLCASRLRDSLNQPQHFGDGTRLSIL.

This clone was counted once. This sequence joins TRBV5-1 and TRBJ1-6; tentatively, D is TRBD1 (6 bases). Germline CDR1 and CDR2: SGHRS and YFSETQ. The CDR3 extends over 15 amino acids. Trimming removed 0 bases from V and 8 bases from J, with 12 bases in between. The CDR3 DNA sequence: TGCGCCAGCAGCTTGGAGGGACATTGGGATTCACCCCTCCACTTT. It specifies CASSLEGHWDSPLHF.

This clone appeared a single time. The CDR3 here is CASSLGEVIGGSPLHF. The CDR3 DNA follows: TGTGCCAGCAGCTTAGGGGAAGTGATTGGGGGCTCACCCCTCCACTTT. The chain recombines TRBV7-2 with TRBJ1-6, with D perhaps matching TRBD1 (6 bases). V lost 1 base, J lost 10 bases, and 17 bases lay in between. Germline-derived CDR1 and CDR2 are SGHTA and FQGNSA. The CDR3 runs 16 residues.

The genes are TRBV5-1 and TRBJ2-7; 10 bases align to TRBD2. V was pared by 4 bases and J by 6 bases, with 7 bases of the junction left unmatched. Germline CDR1 is SGHRS and CDR2 is YFSETQ. The CDR3 sequence is 14 residues long. CDR3 residues: CASSTGLASGEQYF. As DNA, the CDR3 is TGCGCCAGCAGCACGGGACTAGCGTCGGGCGAGCAGTACTTC.

The V and J genes are TRBV18 and TRBJ2-5; perhaps TRBD1 as D (6 bases). Germline CDR1 reads KGHSH; CDR2 reads LQKENI. This CDR3 spans 13 amino acids. Between the trimmed V and J ends, which lost 6 bases and 5 bases, there was a span of 13 bases. The CDR3 bases are TGTGCCAGCTCGCCTGGGGGCGGGGAGACCCAGTACTTC. Residues: CASSPGGGETQYF.

The rearrangement uses TRBV30 and TRBJ1-3; perhaps TRBD1 as D (5 bases). Germline values: CDR1 GTSNPN, CDR2 SVGIG (reference sequence). The CDR3 totals 12 residues. The germline V and J ends were trimmed by 4 bases and 4 bases, with 8 bases remaining between them. CDR3 protein: CAWIQGGNTIYF. CDR3 bases: TGTGCCTGGATCCAGGGAGGAAACACCATATATTTT.

DNA of the CDR3: TGCGCCAGCAGCTTGACTACCGGGATGAACACTGAAGCTTTCTTT. This encodes CASSLTTGMNTEAFF. The chain is built from TRBV5-1 and TRBJ1-1; D gene unclear. V shed 1 base and J shed 0 bases, with 10 bases lying between them. The CDR3 spans 15 residues. CDR1 is SGHRS and CDR2 is YFSETQ in the germline V gene.

This sequence joins TRBV19 and TRBJ1-5, with D unresolved. CDR3 size: 13 residues. CDR1 and CDR2 (germline): LNHDA, SQIVND (reference sequence). The ends were cut back, 8 bases at V and 4 bases at J, with 12 bases in the middle. CDR3 protein: CASGPGLNQPQHF. The CDR3 DNA sequence: TGTGCCAGTGGACCAGGACTTAATCAGCCCCAGCATTTT.

V is TRBV10-1 and J is TRBJ2-5; 7 bases line up with TRBD1. Germline V gives CDR1 WNHNN, CDR2 SYGVQD (reference sequence). This CDR3 contains 15 residues. Trimming removed 1 base from V and 3 bases from J; junction bases left unmatched: 5. The CDR3 DNA follows: TGCGCCAGCAGTGAGTGGATCGGGACAGAAGAGACCCAGTACTTC. This translates into CASSEWIGTEETQYF.

The chain has TRBV10-3 and TRBJ2-3; 11 bases are shared with TRBD2. The CDR3 length is 18 residues. CDR1 and CDR2 from the germline V gene are ENHRY and SYGVKD. The junction had 15 bases not matched to a gene; V was cut back by 6 bases and J by 4 bases. CDR3 sequence: CAISRTGTSGAGADTQYF. Here the CDR3 DNA reads TGTGCCATCAGCCGAACCGGGACTAGCGGTGCTGGGGCAGATACGCAGTATTTT.

The rearrangement links TRBV19 to TRBJ1-1, with a tentative D call TRBD1 (6 bases). Germline CDR1 is LNHDA and CDR2 is SQIVND (reference sequence). The CDR3 extends over 17 amino acids. Trimming removed 3 bases at V and 4 bases at J, with 21 bases between. The CDR3 DNA follows: TGTGCCAGTAGTATCGGGGGGGCAGGGACTCAAGTCACTGAAGCTTTCTTT. The encoded protein is CASSIGGAGTQVTEAFF.

The V and J genes are TRBV10-3 and TRBJ1-1; D is unclear. The CDR3 has 12 amino acids. Germline-derived CDR1 and CDR2 are ENHRY and SYGVKD. The V end lost 6 bases, the J end lost 5 bases, and 10 bases lay between the germline ends. CDR3: CAISILGTEAFF. CDR3 DNA: TGTGCCATCAGCATCCTCGGGACTGAAGCTTTCTTT.

Only a few counts were recorded for this clone. V and J are TRBV7-8 and TRBJ1-5; 7 bases fit TRBD1. The CDR3 runs to 16 residues. The J segment lost 2 bases and the V segment lost 2 bases, leaving 6 bases of the junction unmatched. Germline loops: CDR1 SGHVS, CDR2 FQNEAQ. The CDR3 sequence is CASSLTRGFGNQPQHF. The CDR3 DNA is TGTGCCAGCAGCTTAACCAGGGGGTTTGGCAATCAGCCCCAGCATTTT.

The rearrangement joins TRBV7-8 to TRBJ2-5; the match to TRBD2 covers 12 bases. The CDR3 runs to 16 residues. Germline V gene sequence: CDR1 SGHVS, CDR2 FQNEAQ. The V and J ends lost 5 bases and 4 bases, in that order; junction bases with no gene match: 8. The CDR3 nucleotides read TGTGCCAGCAGCCCCCTTACTAGCGGGGGGCGAGAGACCCAGTACTTC. The encoded protein is CASSPLTSGGRETQYF.